The 32 T cell receptor beta chains given below trace back to one sample, sequenced in a study of T cells in Graves' hyperthyroidism and ophthalmopathy (dated by TCRdb to the late 2010s). The library was produced with multiplex PCR. Instrument used: Illumina HiSeq 2000. The TCR beta CDR3 regions were amplified from RNA transcripts. The TCR CDR3 was subjected to a first round of RT-PCR using the HTBI primer set and the Qiagen OneStep RT-PCR kit. TCRdb handled the public reads itself, with Q25 trimming in fastp and clone calling in MiXCR, and kept productive beta chains. Rows matching on CDR3 protein sequence are summarized as one entry with the most common DNA and genes. The sample yields hundreds of thousands of distinct CDR3 sequences; approximately 18% were counted once. Approximately 16% of the sample goes to the ten largest clones. Sequencing was carried out using blood. All receptors come from a woman aged 45-65 years with Graves' hyperthyroidism that later progressed to Graves' ophthalmopathy.

The table lists this clonotype with many counts. The chain carries TRBV27 and TRBJ1-1; 7 bases fit TRBD1. Looked up from germline, CDR1 is MNHEY and CDR2 is SMNVEV (reference sequence). After removal of 7 bases from V and 5 bases from J, the junction contained 10 bases not matched to a gene. The CDR3 has 14 residues. The CDR3 here is CASTMTGPGTEAFF. The CDR3 region has the DNA TGTGCCAGCACTATGACAGGGCCTGGGACTGAAGCTTTCTTT.

The count of this clonotype is one. Here the CDR3 reads CASSLPGRPNTEAFF. CDR3 bases: TGTGCCAGCAGCCTCCCGGGGAGACCAAACACTGAAGCTTTCTTT. The chain couples TRBV5-6 to TRBJ1-1; D not resolved. Trimming cost V 4 bases and J 2 bases, with 15 bases left between them. Germline V gene lookup returns CDR1 SGHDT and CDR2 YYEEEE. This CDR3 has 15 residues.

This clonotype has a handful of counts. CDR3 coding DNA: TGTGCCAGCAGCTTTGGACAGGGGTATGAAAAACTGTTTTTT. It yields the protein CASSFGQGYEKLFF. The V gene is TRBV7-9, the J gene TRBJ1-4; TRBD1 matches at 9 bases. J was trimmed by 6 bases and V by 3 bases; bases with no gene match: 2. This CDR3 is 14 amino acids long. The germline gives CDR1 SEHNR, CDR2 FQNEAQ (reference sequence). Supplemented by reference TRBV7-9 and TRBJ1-4, the full variable domain reads DTGVSQNPRHKITKRGQNVTFRCDPISEHNRLYWYRQTLGQGPEFLTYFQNEAQLEKSRLLSDRFSAERPKGSFSTLEIQRTEQGDSAMYLCASSFGQGYEKLFFGSGTQLSVL.

This clonotype was seen at least ten times. The V gene is TRBV2, the J gene TRBJ1-2; D is unresolved. The germline gives CDR1 SNHLY, CDR2 FYNNEI. The V end was cut by 0 bases, the J end by 4 bases, with 9 bases between. The CDR3 runs 14 residues. The chain's CDR3 is CASSEAEGGYGYTF. The CDR3 bases are TGTGCCAGCAGTGAAGCTGAAGGAGGCTATGGCTACACCTTC. Drawing the rest from reference TRBV2 and TRBJ1-2, the complete variable domain is EPEVTQTPSHQVTQMGQEVILRCVPISNHLYFYWYRQILGQKVEFLVSFYNNEISEKSEIFDDQFSVERPDGSNFTLKIRSTKLEDSAMYFCASSEAEGGYGYTFGSGTRLTVV.

J is TRBJ2-1 and V is TRBV20-1, with 9 positions matching TRBD2. V trimming: 1 base; J trimming: 3 bases; junction bases outside the gene matches: 4. The CDR3 covers 15 residues. The germline V gene encodes CDR1 DFQATT and CDR2 SNEGSKA (reference sequence). This CDR3 is CSARGDSGGYNEQFF. CDR3 in DNA: TGCAGTGCTAGAGGGGATAGCGGGGGCTACAATGAGCAGTTCTTC.

This clonotype was detected many times. The chain combines TRBV30 with TRBJ1-1, with 10 bases matching TRBD1. Germline lookup yields CDR1 GTSNPN and CDR2 SVGIG (reference sequence). CDR3 length: 14 amino acids. J lost 3 bases, V lost 4 bases, and 5 bases had no gene match. The CDR3 DNA sequence: TGTGCCTGGATTCCGGGACAGGGGTACACTGAAGCTTTCTTT. Translation: CAWIPGQGYTEAFF. Looking up the rest from reference TRBV30 and TRBJ1-1 gives the full variable domain: SQTIHQWPATLVQPVGSPLSLECTVEGTSNPNLYWYRQAAGRGLQLLFYSVGIGQISSEVPQNLSASRPQDRQFILSSKKLLLSDSGFYLCAWIPGQGYTEAFFGQGTRLTVV.

The chain recombines TRBV5-1 with TRBJ2-5; 13 bases are a match to TRBD2. J lost 5 bases, V lost 4 bases, and 8 bases had no gene match. The CDR3 has 16 residues. Per germline, CDR1 SGHRS and CDR2 YFSETQ. CDR3 in DNA: TGCGCCAGCAGCACGGGACTAGCGGGGCCCGGGGAGACCCAGTACTTC. This translates into CASSTGLAGPGETQYF.

The rearrangement joins TRBV5-1 to TRBJ1-4, with TRBD1 identical over 9 bases. Germline values: CDR1 SGHRS, CDR2 YFSETQ. This CDR3 spans 15 amino acids. The trim removed 0 bases at V and 8 bases at J, leaving 5 bases unmatched. CDR3 in DNA: TGCGCCAGCAGCTTGGTGCCGGGACAGGGAGAAAAACTGTTTTTT. Translated, it gives CASSLVPGQGEKLFF.

CDR3 nucleotide sequence: TGTGCCAGCAGCCATCCTAGAGGGAATTACGAGCAGTACTTC. Residues: CASSHPRGNYEQYF. This rearrangement joins TRBV14 to TRBJ2-7, with a tentative D call TRBD2 (5 bases). This CDR3 is built from 14 residues. V gave up 3 bases and J gave up 4 bases, with 13 bases separating them. The germline V gene encodes CDR1 SGHDN and CDR2 FVKESK.

This clonotype was counted many times. The CDR3 coding sequence is TGTGCCAGCAGCTTACCAACAGGGACTCATGAAAAACTGTTTTTT. It specifies CASSLPTGTHEKLFF. The rearrangement links TRBV7-2 to TRBJ1-4; D is perhaps TRBD1 (6 bases). Trimming removed 2 bases at V and 6 bases at J, with 13 bases between. The CDR3 consists of 15 residues. Germline V lookup: CDR1 SGHTA, CDR2 FQGNSA.

This chain connects TRBV6-1 to TRBJ1-1; the D gene is possibly TRBD1 (5 bases). Germline V gives CDR1 MNHNS, CDR2 SASEGT. V shed 4 bases and J shed 4 bases, with 16 bases lying between them. CDR3 length: 15 residues. The CDR3 region is CASSVGGVGSTEAFF. CDR3 coding DNA: TGTGCCAGCAGTGTTGGGGGTGTCGGAAGCACTGAAGCTTTCTTT.

At least ten counts were recorded for this clonotype. This chain connects TRBV11-2 to TRBJ2-7; D not resolved. The CDR3 is 13 residues long. Per the germline V gene, CDR1 is SGHAT and CDR2 is FQNNGV. V shed 4 bases and J shed 0 bases, with 7 bases lying between them. The CDR3 DNA is TGTGCCAGCAGCTCCAGGAACTCCTACGAGCAGTACTTC. This codes for CASSSRNSYEQYF.

This clonotype has at least ten counts. The chain carries TRBV7-3 and TRBJ1-1; tentatively, D is TRBD1 (5 bases). Trimming removed 8 bases from V and 5 bases from J, with 15 bases in between. CDR1 is SGHTA, CDR2 FQGTGA, per germline. This CDR3 spans 13 amino acids. Here the CDR3 reads CASATGLGTEAFF. DNA for the CDR3: TGTGCCAGCGCTACGGGGCTTGGGACTGAAGCTTTCTTT.

This clonotype was detected many times. The chain employs TRBV5-1 and TRBJ1-1; D possibly corresponds to TRBD1 (5 bases). Germline V gene sequence: CDR1 SGHRS, CDR2 YFSETQ. The CDR3 is 16 residues long. Trimming took 1 base from V and 4 from J, leaving 17 bases between them. This chain's CDR3 is CASSLRPGQGVTEAFF. DNA for the CDR3: TGCGCCAGCAGCTTGAGGCCAGGGCAGGGTGTCACTGAAGCTTTCTTT.

This clonotype was seen at least ten times. The V call is TRBV20-1, the J call TRBJ2-1, with D tentatively TRBD1 (5 bases). CDR3 length: 11 residues. Trimming took 3 bases from V and 5 from J, leaving 5 bases between them. Germline CDR1 and CDR2: DFQATT and SNEGSKA (reference sequence). The CDR3 bases are TGCAGTGCTAGGGGGCACAATGAGCAGTTCTTC. Translating it yields CSARGHNEQFF.

Many counts were recorded for this clonotype. The chain carries TRBV6-1 and TRBJ1-2; D ambiguous. V lost 0 bases and J 4 bases, leaving 6 bases between the germline ends. CDR1 is MNHNS, CDR2 SASEGT, per germline. The CDR3 spans 13 residues. CDR3 coding DNA: TGTGCCAGCAGTGAAGCAGCCAGCTATGGCTACACCTTC. This translates into CASSEAASYGYTF.

This clonotype was seen many times. The CDR3 sequence: CASSFSSGADTQYF. For the CDR3, the DNA is TGCGCCAGCAGCTTCTCGTCAGGGGCCGATACGCAGTATTTT. The chain joins TRBV5-1 to TRBJ2-3, with D perhaps matching TRBD1 (6 bases). The CDR3 covers 14 residues. CDR1 is SGHRS and CDR2 is YFSETQ in the germline V gene. V lost 2 bases to trimming and J lost 6 bases, with 13 bases between them.

This clonotype was detected only a few times. The rearrangement joins TRBV7-3 to TRBJ2-1; TRBD2 matches at 9 bases. The junction had 8 bases not matched to a gene; V was cut back by 2 bases and J by 0 bases. Germline CDR1 and CDR2: SGHTA and FQGTGA. CDR3 length: 18 amino acids. The CDR3 nucleotides read TGTGCCAGCAGCTTACCGAAAGCGGGGGGTAGCTCCTACAATGAGCAGTTCTTC. Amino acid sequence: CASSLPKAGGSSYNEQFF.

This clonotype occurred a few times. The chain uses TRBV4-1 and TRBJ1-1; the D gene is possibly TRBD1 (5 bases). This CDR3 is built from 15 residues. With 4 bases removed from V and 1 base from J, the gap between germline ends came to 13 bases. CDR1 MGHRA and CDR2 YSYEKL come from the germline V gene. The CDR3 reads CASSPRTWQNTEAFF. The DNA for the CDR3 is TGCGCCAGCAGCCCTCGGACATGGCAGAACACTGAAGCTTTCTTT.

The V gene is TRBV20-1, the J gene TRBJ2-4; D may match TRBD1 or TRBD2 (6 bases each). The CDR3 sequence is 16 residues long. Looked up from germline, CDR1 is DFQATT and CDR2 is SNEGSKA (reference sequence). Trimming stripped 1 base from V and 1 base from J, with 14 bases between. DNA of the CDR3: TGCAGTGCTAGAGGGGGGGCCCGTCGGGCCAAAAACATTCAGTACTTC. Amino acid sequence: CSARGGARRAKNIQYF.

This chain uses TRBV30 with TRBJ1-2; D is uncertain. Germline assignment: CDR1 GTSNPN and CDR2 SVGIG (reference sequence). CDR3 length: 15 residues. V lost 0 bases and J 6 bases, leaving 17 bases between the germline ends. CDR3 amino acids: CAWSVKGLLRHGYTF. The CDR3 coding sequence is TGTGCCTGGAGTGTAAAGGGCCTACTTCGCCATGGCTACACCTTC.

The sample holds a few counts of this clonotype. The J gene is TRBJ2-2, the V gene TRBV12-3 or TRBV12-4, with D uncertain. Trimming took 5 bases from V and 7 from J, leaving 11 bases between them. There are 13 residues in the CDR3. The chain's CDR3 is CASSTFDGGELFF. The DNA for the CDR3 is TGTGCCAGCAGTACCTTCGACGGCGGGGAGCTGTTTTTT.

Only a few counts were recorded for this clonotype. The rearrangement uses TRBV13 and TRBJ1-4; 8 bases are a match to TRBD1. The CDR3 totals 15 residues. V lost 1 base to trimming and J lost 6 bases; unmatched junction nucleotides: 4. Germline V lookup: CDR1 PRHDT, CDR2 FYEKMQ (reference sequence). CDR3 sequence: CASSLEGQADEKLFF. The CDR3 coding sequence is TGTGCCAGCAGCTTAGAGGGACAGGCTGATGAAAAACTGTTTTTT.

The V call is TRBV2, the J call TRBJ2-1, with 9 bases matching TRBD2. Germline-derived CDR1 and CDR2 are SNHLY and FYNNEI. Trimming took 4 bases from V and 4 from J; bases not matched to a gene: 8. The CDR3 loop spans 16 amino acids. In DNA form, the CDR3 reads TGTGCCAGCAGTGCACGAGGCGGGGGGGCATACAATGAGCAGTTCTTC. Translating gives CASSARGGGAYNEQFF. The full variable domain, rest sourced from reference TRBV2 and TRBJ2-1, is EPEVTQTPSHQVTQMGQEVILRCVPISNHLYFYWYRQILGQKVEFLVSFYNNEISEKSEIFDDQFSVERPDGSNFTLKIRSTKLEDSAMYFCASSARGGGAYNEQFFGPGTRLTVL.

The J gene is TRBJ1-5, the V gene TRBV20-1; D may be TRBD1 (5 bases). The CDR3 is 13 residues long. Germline CDR1 and CDR2: DFQATT and SNEGSKA (reference sequence). The ends were cut back, 1 base at V and 5 bases at J, with 9 bases in the middle. Here the CDR3 reads CSARGQSDQPQHF. In DNA, the CDR3 is TGCAGTGCTAGAGGACAGTCAGATCAGCCCCAGCATTTT.

J is TRBJ1-1 and V is TRBV28, with 8 nucleotides matching TRBD1. J lost 6 bases, V lost 5 bases, and 5 bases had no gene match. The CDR3 extends over 13 amino acids. Germline V CDR1 and CDR2: MDHEN, SYDVKM. This CDR3 reads CASSPTGVPEAFF. CDR3 DNA sequence: TGTGCCAGCAGTCCGACAGGGGTCCCTGAAGCTTTCTTT.

In its sample, this clonotype was seen many times. V usage is TRBV5-1 and J usage is TRBJ2-3; D uncertain. This CDR3 is built from 14 residues. The ends were cut back, 0 bases at V and 4 bases at J, with 9 bases in the middle. CDR1 is SGHRS and CDR2 is YFSETQ in the germline V gene. CDR3 sequence: CASSLGGVADTQYF. CDR3 coding DNA: TGCGCCAGCAGCTTGGGTGGGGTAGCAGATACGCAGTATTTT.

This clonotype was observed many times. The rearrangement uses TRBV9 and TRBJ2-3; 9 nucleotides align to TRBD1. The V and J ends lost 0 bases and 4 bases, in that order; junction bases with no gene match: 3. CDR1 and CDR2 (germline): SGDLS, YYNGEE. The CDR3 is made up of 15 amino acids. In DNA form, the CDR3 reads TGTGCCAGCAGCGTAGTACAGGGGGCGTCAGATACGCAGTATTTT. Amino acids: CASSVVQGASDTQYF.

This clonotype was detected a few times. The J gene is TRBJ1-1, the V gene TRBV5-1; TRBD1 agrees at 7 bases. V was clipped by 5 bases and J by 0 bases; unmatched bases: 4. This CDR3 region has 14 residues. Germline CDR1 reads SGHRS; CDR2 reads YFSETQ. This CDR3 is CASRPGQLNTEAFF. CDR3 coding DNA: TGCGCCAGCAGGCCGGGACAGTTGAACACTGAAGCTTTCTTT.

The V and J genes are TRBV18 and TRBJ2-4; a possible D gene is TRBD1 (6 bases). The V end lost 3 bases, the J end lost 0 bases, and 9 bases lay between the germline ends. The V gene's germline CDR1 is KGHSH and CDR2 LQKENI. The CDR3 totals 15 residues. This CDR3 reads CASSPGQLAKNIQYF. DNA of the CDR3: TGTGCCAGCTCACCCGGACAGTTAGCCAAAAACATTCAGTACTTC.

The chain has TRBV5-4 and TRBJ2-5; tentatively, D is TRBD1 (6 bases). Between the trimmed V and J ends, which lost 1 base and 4 bases, there was a span of 11 bases. Germline V gene lookup returns CDR1 SGHNT and CDR2 YYREEE (reference sequence). There are 14 residues in the CDR3. CDR3 residues: CASSLWGPGETQYF. Here the CDR3 DNA reads TGTGCCAGCAGCTTGTGGGGGCCGGGAGAGACCCAGTACTTC.

This clonotype was observed at least ten times. The rearrangement joins TRBV12-3 or TRBV12-4 to TRBJ2-7; 9 bases match TRBD2. The CDR3 runs to 14 residues. V shed 2 bases, J shed 2 bases, and the junction held 1 base outside the gene matches. CDR3 in amino acids: CASSLRGGAYEQYF. The CDR3 bases are TGTGCCAGCAGTTTACGCGGGGGGGCCTACGAGCAGTACTTC.